This TCR beta chain originates from a study of blood T cell repertoires in COVID-19. Study-wide background: Samples taken during acute and convalescent COVID-19 were collected in the United States, Italy and Spain. The cDNA or gDNA used as material had been derived from T cells, B-cell-depleted T cells, or PBMCs.

Data came from immunoSEQ multiplex PCR; TCRdb stores just in-frame clones and leaves some out. Among about 120,000 clones listed, roughly 85% were seen once. This CDR3 contains 14 residues. V was cut by 0 bases and J by 5 bases, with 10 bases left in between. In germline, CDR1 is LNHDA, CDR2 SQIVND (reference sequence). The receptor was isolated from a man older than 75 with acute or convalescent COVID-19. The chain recombines TRBV19 with TRBJ1-1; no clear D. The specimen sequenced was peripheral blood. CDR3 loop: CASSIEGRPTEAFF. CDR3 DNA: TGTGCCAGTAGTATAGAAGGCAGGCCAACTGAAGCTTTCTTT.